This is a list of T cell receptor beta chains from one sample in a study of technical replicates of blood from several donors. Some clones are missing from TCRdb's copy, which holds only in-frame ones; the method was immunoSEQ multiplex PCR. The sample yields some 60,000 clones, roughly 89% seen once. Sequencing was performed on PBMCs. The receptors were sampled from a human donor in good health. Some clones in this sample may be carry-over from other donors' samples. CDR3s include the opening cysteine and the closing phenylalanine or tryptophan. The D gene is left open where the match is weak. Size is omitted from some rows. Given values are once, few, many or a class for expanded clones.

-	-	TRBJ2-7	TRBV5-4	CASSLGAGREQYF	TGTGCCAGCAGCTTGGGGGCAGGGCGGGAGCAGTACTTC
TRBD1	-	TRBJ2-1	TRBV7-3	CASSTQTGTNEQFF	TGTGCCAGCAGCACACAGACAGGGACGAATGAGCAGTTCTTC
TRBD2	-	TRBJ2-7	TRBV4-3	CASSRWPAGEYEQYF	TGCGCCAGCAGCAGGTGGCCAGCGGGAGAGTACGAGCAGTACTTC
TRBD2	-	TRBJ2-7	TRBV7-9	CASSPTGLAGVYEQYF	TGTGCCAGCAGCCCCACGGGACTAGCGGGAGTCTACGAGCAGTACTTC
-	-	TRBJ2-3	TRBV18	CASSPPNTDTQYF	TGTGCCAGCTCACCACCTAACACAGATACGCAGTATTTT
TRBD2	-	TRBJ2-3	TRBV6-4	CASSESRGATDTQYF	TGTGCCAGCAGTGAATCGCGGGGGGCCACAGATACGCAGTATTTT
TRBD2	-	TRBJ2-7	TRBV19	CASSRGLAGYEQYF	TGTGCCAGTAGTAGAGGACTAGCGGGCTACGAGCAGTACTTC
-	-	TRBJ1-1	TRBV11-3	CASSCPQGAFF	TGTGCCAGCAGCTGCCCTCAGGGAGCTTTCTTT
-	few	TRBJ1-5	TRBV15	CATSNSGSQPQHF	TGTGCCACCAGTAATAGTGGTTCGCAGCCCCAGCATTTT
-	-	TRBJ1-2	TRBV7-2	CASSSYGVGQYGYTF	TGTGCCAGCAGCTCTTACGGGGTCGGCCAGTATGGCTACACCTTC
TRBD1	few	TRBJ1-1	TRBV6-4	CASRRTGGATEAFF	TGTGCCAGCAGGAGGACAGGGGGCGCGACTGAAGCTTTCTTT
-	-	TRBJ1-3	TRBV19	CASSTYLGNTIYF	TGTGCCAGTAGTACTTACTTGGGAAACACCATATATTTT
TRBD1	-	TRBJ2-1	TRBV5-6	CASSTDRGQVYNEQFF	TGTGCCAGCAGTACGGACCGCGGACAGGTTTACAATGAGCAGTTCTTC
TRBD2	-	TRBJ2-5	TRBV4-1	CASSQGLAGDRSMETQYF	TGCGCCAGCAGCCAAGGGCTAGCGGGGGACCGGAGTATGGAGACCCAGTACTTC
-	-	TRBJ2-7	TRBV11-2	CASSLDRGGGDEQYF	TGTGCCAGCAGCTTAGATCGAGGGGGGGGAGACGAGCAGTACTTC
-	-	TRBJ1-5	TRBV29-1	CSVPDRQSMSQHF	TGCAGCGTTCCAGACAGGCAGTCTATGTCCCAGCATTTT
TRBD2	-	TRBJ2-3	TRBV7-9	CASSLGPGGPDTQYF	TGTGCCAGCAGCTTAGGGCCGGGAGGGCCTGATACGCAGTATTTT
TRBD2	-	TRBJ2-3	TRBV19	CASAGDPFDTQYF	TGTGCCAGCGCGGGGGATCCGTTTGATACGCAGTATTTT
TRBD2	-	TRBJ2-2	TRBV6-6	CASSPLAGGTTGELFF	TGTGCCAGCAGTCCCCTAGCGGGAGGGACCACCGGGGAGCTGTTTTTT
TRBD2	-	TRBJ2-3	TRBV6-6	CASSDSGRRSDTQYF	TGTGCCAGCAGTGATAGCGGGAGAAGGTCAGATACGCAGTATTTT
-	once	TRBJ1-1	TRBV28	CASSTGMNTEAFF	TGTGCCAGCAGTACAGGCATGAACACTGAAGCTTTCTTT
-	-	TRBJ2-7	TRBV7-2	CASSSGMLGGASTYEQYF	TGTGCCAGCAGCTCAGGGATGTTAGGGGGAGCTTCAACCTACGAGCAGTACTTC
-	-	TRBJ1-4	TRBV25-1	CASSRGLKLFF	TGTGCCAGCAGCAGGGGTTTAAAACTGTTTTTT
-	-	TRBJ2-6	TRBV29-1	CSAHSSGANVLTF	TGCAGCGCTCATAGCTCTGGGGCCAACGTCCTGACTTTC
TRBD2	-	TRBJ2-3	TRBV27	CASSLLAGGRAWTDTQYF	TGTGCCAGCAGTTTATTGGCTGGCGGGAGGGCCTGGACAGATACGCAGTATTTT
-	-	TRBJ1-2	TRBV25-1	CASTPGQGLGYTF	TGTGCCAGCACCCCCGGGCAGGGTCTTGGCTACACCTTC
TRBD2	-	TRBJ2-3	TRBV5-1	CASSGGLAGGTDTQYF	TGCGCCAGCAGCGGGGGACTAGCGGGGGGCACAGATACGCAGTATTTT
-	-	TRBJ1-6	TRBV6-4	CASSDRGNSPLHF	TGTGCCAGCAGTGACCGGGGGAACTCACCCCTCCACTTT
-	-	TRBJ2-3	TRBV7-9	CASSLGAPADTQYF	TGTGCCAGCAGCTTAGGGGCCCCCGCAGATACGCAGTATTTT
-	few	TRBJ2-1	TRBV23-1	CASSHYRPSRAEQFF	TGCGCCAGCAGTCACTATCGACCTTCCAGGGCTGAGCAGTTCTTC
-	-	TRBJ2-2	TRBV9	CASSVGTGTGELFF	TGTGCCAGCAGCGTAGGAACGGGAACCGGGGAGCTGTTTTTT
-	-	TRBJ2-2	TRBV30	CAWRGGNTGELFF	TGTGCCTGGAGAGGGGGGAACACCGGGGAGCTGTTTTTT